The clone carrying this T cell receptor (beta chain) was recorded once. These data are taken from a study of regulatory T cells in long-lasting Graves disease. The time point here: newly diagnosed GD, antithyroid drugs for less than 3 months. Following extraction of RNA from PBMCs, that RNA was used to make the TCR library. Diagnoses of Graves' disease were made by American Thyroid Association guidelines. Assembly of TCR beta libraries relied on iRepertoire HTBI primers together with Arm-PCR of CDR3 regions. One entry per CDR3 protein, called by TCRdb with MiXCR from the multiplex PCR reads. The sample consists of roughly 560,000 distinct CDR3 sequences, 9.5% to 15% of them appearing once. These same data were also listed under a study on T cells in Graves' hyperthyroidism and ophthalmopathy. In that study: Researchers defined stable Graves' hyperthyroidism as no ophthalmopathy progression within 18 months.

The source is a woman in her 30s with Graves disease. The sequences come from peripheral blood mononuclear cells (PBMCs), collected at new diagnosis, from a patient treated with antithyroid drugs.

The CDR3 region is CASSLGFKDEKLFF. The CDR3 nucleotides read TGTGCCAGCAGTTTAGGGTTTAAGGATGAAAAACTGTTTTTT. This chain joins TRBV12-3 or TRBV12-4 and TRBJ1-4; the D is unclear. V was pared by 1 base and J by 6 bases, with 9 bases between. The CDR3 has 14 amino acids.